What follows are 27 T cell receptor beta chains derived from one specimen sequenced in a study of cytomegalovirus exposure and HLA in healthy donors. PCR primers comprised 60 Vbeta and 13 Jbeta primers. Profiling relied on immunoSEQ multiplex PCR, and the TCRdb table lists in-frame clones only, not all of them. The sample consists of roughly 97,000 clones, roughly 75% of them appearing once. Sequencing was carried out using PBMCs. These receptor sequences come from a woman aged 40-49 years in good health and CMV-seronegative.

Comments on this clone: Other DNA sequences in this specimen translate into the identical CDR3. The gene calls are TRBV7-2 and TRBJ2-3; a weak D match, TRBD1 (7 bases). Trimming took 4 bases from V and 3 from J, leaving 8 bases between them. The CDR3 sequence is 13 residues long. Germline CDR1 reads SGHTA; CDR2 reads FQGNSA. CDR3 loop: CASSSGGTDTQYF. The CDR3 region has the DNA TGTGCCAGCAGCTCAGGGGGGACAGATACGCAGTATTTT.

V is TRBV19 and J is TRBJ2-4; D remains ambiguous. The CDR3 has 15 residues. The V end was cut by 1 base, the J end by 0 bases, with 7 bases between. Germline CDR1 and CDR2: LNHDA and SQIVND (reference sequence). CDR3: CASSIGTGAKNIQYF. Here the CDR3 DNA reads TGTGCCAGTAGTATAGGCACGGGAGCCAAAAACATTCAGTACTTC. The full variable domain, rest sourced from reference TRBV19 and TRBJ2-4, is DGGITQSPKYLFRKEGQNVTLSCEQNLNHDAMYWYRQDPGQGLRLIYYSQIVNDFQKGDIAEGYSVSREKKESFPLTVTSAQKNPTAFYLCASSIGTGAKNIQYFGAGTRLSVL.

The V gene is TRBV5-1, the J gene TRBJ2-3, with 8 bases fitting TRBD2. Germline lookup yields CDR1 SGHRS and CDR2 YFSETQ. V lost 6 bases and J lost 4; bases outside the gene matches: 10. This CDR3 has 15 amino acids. CDR3 nucleotides: TGCGCCAGCACCCGACTAGCGCAGTTGGCAGATACGCAGTATTTT. Its translation: CASTRLAQLADTQYF.

This chain connects TRBV11-2 to TRBJ2-3; D might be TRBD2 (6 bases). Trimming removed 5 bases from V and 2 bases from J, with 20 bases in between. In germline, CDR1 is SGHAT, CDR2 FQNNGV. CDR3 length: 17 residues. The CDR3 here is CASSLRMERAYTDTQYF. In DNA, the CDR3 is TGTGCCAGCAGCCTCCGTATGGAGCGGGCCTACACAGATACGCAGTATTTT.

The rearrangement links TRBV27 to TRBJ1-1; TRBD1 agrees at 8 bases. V shed 6 bases, J shed 5 bases, and the junction held 11 bases outside the gene matches. The germline V gene encodes CDR1 MNHEY and CDR2 SMNVEV (reference sequence). The CDR3 loop spans 15 amino acids. CDR3 nucleotides: TGTGCCAGCAGCGTGGCAGGGGGCGTAGCGACTGAAGCTTTCTTT. Translating it yields CASSVAGGVATEAFF.

The chain links TRBV27 to TRBJ2-1; 7 nucleotides match TRBD2. Germline CDR1 reads MNHEY; CDR2 reads SMNVEV (reference sequence). The CDR3 totals 17 residues. V lost 3 bases to trimming and J lost 5 bases; unmatched junction nucleotides: 13. CDR3 nucleotides: TGTGCCAGCAGTTTTCGTTTAGCGGGCCTCTCAAACAATGAGCAGTTCTTC. Its protein is CASSFRLAGLSNNEQFF.

Worth noting for this clone: Its ends do not fully match the called genes, so a read error is possible. The chain is built from TRBV7-2 and TRBJ1-4; D not resolved. The CDR3 sequence is 15 residues long. Germline loops: CDR1 SGHTA, CDR2 FQGNSA. This chain's CDR3 is CASRSGISTNEKLLF. The CDR3 bases are TGTGCCAGCAGGTCCGGAATTTCAACTAATGAAAAACTGCTTTTT.

The V gene is TRBV9, the J gene TRBJ2-5; 8 bases are shared with TRBD1. Losses at the gene ends were 0 bases for V and 4 bases for J; bases not matched to a gene: 14. CDR1 and CDR2 from the germline V gene are SGDLS and YYNGEE. This CDR3 comprises 18 residues. The CDR3 DNA follows: TGTGCCAGCAGCGTAGGACGACAGGGGTTCGGGTTAACAGAGACCCAGTACTTC. Translated, it gives CASSVGRQGFGLTETQYF.

The chain joins TRBV5-1 to TRBJ1-2; TRBD1 matches at 7 bases. V shed 1 base and J 3 bases; nucleotides not matched to a gene: 3. Per germline, CDR1 SGHRS and CDR2 YFSETQ. CDR3 length equals 14 residues. The CDR3 here is CASSLSGTDYGYTF. CDR3 bases: TGCGCCAGCAGCTTGTCCGGGACAGACTATGGCTACACCTTC.

This sequence joins TRBV10-3 and TRBJ2-1; the match to TRBD1 covers 7 bases. The CDR3 totals 16 residues. Unmatched junction bases numbered 8, after V lost 6 bases and J lost 0 bases. Germline lookup yields CDR1 ENHRY and CDR2 SYGVKD. The CDR3 here is CAISESGTASYNEQFF. The DNA for the CDR3 is TGTGCCATCAGCGAGAGTGGGACAGCCTCCTACAATGAGCAGTTCTTC.

The gene calls are TRBV6-5 and TRBJ2-5, with 9 bases that match TRBD2. CDR1 is MNHEY and CDR2 is SVGAGI in the germline V gene. This CDR3 contains 14 residues. V lost 4 bases, J lost 4 bases, and 4 bases stayed unmatched. The CDR3 region has the DNA TGTGCCAGCAGTTCCCTTAGCGGGGGAGAGACCCAGTACTTC. Translated, it gives CASSSLSGGETQYF.

The chain recombines TRBV19 with TRBJ2-3; 7 bases align to TRBD2. The CDR3 runs 15 residues. The germline V gene encodes CDR1 LNHDA and CDR2 SQIVND (reference sequence). The V and J ends lost 2 bases and 5 bases, in that order; junction bases with no gene match: 7. The CDR3 DNA reads as TGTGCCAGTAGTATACACGCGGGAGCGGGAGATACGCAGTATTTT. Its protein product is CASSIHAGAGDTQYF.

The V and J genes are TRBV23-1 and TRBJ1-2; D remains ambiguous. TRBV23-1 is identified as an open reading frame with a role that is uncertain. The V end was cut by 3 bases, the J end by 4 bases, with 12 bases between. This CDR3 is 14 amino acids long. The CDR3 protein is CASSHSSISYGYTF. In DNA, the CDR3 is TGCGCCAGCAGTCACTCGAGTATTTCCTATGGCTACACCTTC.

In its sample, this clone was seen a few times. J is TRBJ2-4 and V is TRBV28; 9 bases agree with TRBD1. Germline CDR1 and CDR2: MDHEN and SYDVKM. The CDR3 is 15 residues long. V trimming: 4 bases; J trimming: 3 bases; junction bases outside the gene matches: 4. The CDR3 DNA sequence: TGTGCCAGCAGTTCACAGGGGGCAGGCAAAAACATTCAGTACTTC. Amino acids: CASSSQGAGKNIQYF. Together with reference TRBV28 and TRBJ2-4, the CDR3 gives the full variable domain: DVKVTQSSRYLVKRTGEKVFLECVQDMDHENMFWYRQDPGLGLRLIYFSYDVKMKEKGDIPEGYSVSREKKERFSLILESASTNQTSMYLCASSSQGAGKNIQYFGAGTRLSVL.

In its sample, this clone was seen a few times. This rearrangement joins TRBV18 to TRBJ1-4, with D maybe TRBD1 (6 bases). Germline V CDR1 and CDR2: KGHSH, LQKENI. The germline V and J ends were trimmed by 3 bases and 5 bases, with 7 bases remaining between them. The CDR3 has 13 residues. CDR3: CASSPQGNEKLFF. CDR3 coding DNA: TGTGCCAGCTCACCCCAGGGGAATGAAAAACTGTTTTTT.

V gene TRBV19 combines with J gene TRBJ2-1; 10 bases fit TRBD1. Germline V CDR1 and CDR2: LNHDA, SQIVND (reference sequence). The ends lost 4 bases at V and 6 bases at J; junction bases unmatched: 9. This CDR3 is 16 amino acids long. CDR3 coding DNA: TGTGCCAGTAGTACGAGACAGGGGGCAGTGGGCAATGAGCAGTTCTTC. Its protein product is CASSTRQGAVGNEQFF.

The chain couples TRBV15 to TRBJ1-1; D is possibly TRBD1 (5 bases). The V end was cut by 5 bases, the J end by 0 bases, with 10 bases between. Germline CDR1 is LNHNV and CDR2 is YYDKDF (reference sequence). This CDR3 spans 14 amino acids. Here the CDR3 DNA reads TGTGCCACCAGCCAGCAGGGTCTGAACACTGAAGCTTTCTTT. It translates to CATSQQGLNTEAFF.

About this clone itself: Other DNA sequences of this sample code for an identical CDR3. Here the CDR3 reads CASSSTGSNQPQHF. For the CDR3, the DNA is TGTGCCAGCAGCTCGACAGGAAGCAATCAGCCCCAGCATTTT. This rearrangement joins TRBV7-9 to TRBJ1-5; TRBD1 might be the D (6 bases). The germline V gene encodes CDR1 SEHNR and CDR2 FQNEAQ (reference sequence). CDR3 length: 14 residues. Trimming left V 4 bases short and J 1 base short, with 8 bases between. The whole variable domain, filled in from reference TRBV7-9 and TRBJ1-5, reads DTGVSQNPRHKITKRGQNVTFRCDPISEHNRLYWYRQTLGQGPEFLTYFQNEAQLEKSRLLSDRFSAERPKGSFSTLEIQRTEQGDSAMYLCASSSTGSNQPQHFGDGTRLSIL.

The genes are TRBV7-9 and TRBJ1-5; D is undetermined. V gave up 1 base and J gave up 5 bases, with 3 bases separating them. Germline CDR1 SEHNR, CDR2 FQNEAQ (reference sequence). The CDR3 totals 12 residues. The CDR3 DNA reads TGTGCCAGCAGCTTAGGCGATCAGCCCCAGCATTTT. This sequence encodes CASSLGDQPQHF.

The chain combines TRBV11-2 with TRBJ2-5, with D unresolved. This CDR3 region has 13 residues. Germline CDR1 is SGHAT and CDR2 is FQNNGV. V lost 6 bases, J lost 1 base, and 9 bases lay in between. The CDR3 DNA is TGTGCCAGCAGACGGGTTGGCCAAGAGACCCAGTACTTC. Protein: CASRRVGQETQYF.

The CDR3 protein is CASSVRPSGEQYF. The CDR3 DNA reads TGTGCCAGCAGCGTACGCCCGAGCGGGGAGCAGTACTTC. The chain couples TRBV9 to TRBJ2-7; weak D call: TRBD2 (6 bases). The germline V gene encodes CDR1 SGDLS and CDR2 YYNGEE. This CDR3 has 13 residues. The V end was cut by 1 base, the J end by 7 bases, with 12 bases between. The complete variable domain, with remaining parts taken from reference TRBV9 and TRBJ2-7, reads DSGVTQTPKHLITATGQRVTLRCSPRSGDLSVYWYQQSLDQGLQFLIQYYNGEERAKGNILERFSAQQFPDLHSELNLSSLELGDSALYFCASSVRPSGEQYFGPGTRLTVT.

The chain is built from TRBV28 and TRBJ2-7, with 11 bases identical to TRBD1. This CDR3 spans 15 amino acids. V was clipped by 1 base and J by 5 bases; unmatched bases: 4. The V gene's germline CDR1 is MDHEN and CDR2 SYDVKM. The CDR3 region is CASSLYGQGADEQYF. CDR3 in DNA: TGTGCCAGCAGTTTATACGGACAGGGGGCGGACGAGCAGTACTTC.

The rearrangement links TRBV29-1 to TRBJ2-1, with a weak D call TRBD2 (5 bases). The germline V and J ends were trimmed by 5 bases and 10 bases, with 15 bases remaining between them. Germline values: CDR1 SQVTM, CDR2 ANQGSEA. The CDR3 is 12 amino acids. The CDR3 nucleotides read TGCAGCGTTAGAGTCTACTCGGGGGAGCAGTTCTTC. Translating it yields CSVRVYSGEQFF.

This chain connects TRBV9 to TRBJ2-5; TRBD1 is a possible D gene (5 bases). The CDR3 spans 15 residues. The V gene lost 3 bases and the J gene lost 1 base, with 13 bases spanning the gap. Germline CDR1 SGDLS, CDR2 YYNGEE. The CDR3 region has the DNA TGTGCCAGCAGCGCCCTCACTGGGGCCCAAGAGACCCAGTACTTC. Its translation is CASSALTGAQETQYF.

Only a few counts were recorded for this clone. The rearrangement uses TRBV11-2 and TRBJ2-5, with D perhaps matching TRBD2 (5 bases). In germline, CDR1 is SGHAT, CDR2 FQNNGV. The CDR3 spans 13 residues. Trimming took 4 bases from V and 2 from J, leaving 8 bases between them. CDR3 region: CASSYGVQETQYF. The CDR3 nucleotides read TGTGCCAGCAGCTACGGGGTACAAGAGACCCAGTACTTC.

With regard to this clone: In the same sample, other DNA sequences code for this CDR3. The gene calls are TRBV7-2 and TRBJ2-3; no firm D call. The V end was cut by 5 bases, the J end by 2 bases, with 5 bases between. Germline CDR1 SGHTA, CDR2 FQGNSA. The CDR3 spans 12 residues. The CDR3 DNA follows: TGTGCCAGCAGCCCCTACACAGATACGCAGTATTTT. Its protein is CASSPYTDTQYF.

This clone was observed a single time. This rearrangement joins TRBV7-9 to TRBJ2-3, with D unresolved. The CDR3 length is 12 residues. Germline CDR1 and CDR2: SEHNR and FQNEAQ (reference sequence). V lost 3 bases to trimming and J lost 4 bases, with 5 bases between them. CDR3 amino acids: CASSFRSDTQYF. In nucleotides, the CDR3 is TGTGCCAGCAGCTTTAGATCAGATACGCAGTATTTT.